This entry describes one T cell receptor beta chain. CDR1 is SQVTM and CDR2 is ANQGSEA in the germline V gene. This CDR3 has 13 amino acids. The J segment lost 4 bases and the V segment lost 5 bases, leaving 6 bases of the junction unmatched. These data belong to a study of blood T cell repertoires in COVID-19. Study-level information: COVID-19 samples collected from the United States, Italy and Spain covered acute and convalescent phases. T cells, B-cell-depleted T cells, or PBMCs provided the cDNA or gDNA that served as material.

The authors' processing: Reference gene primer amplification gave nucleated cell count estimates. TCRdb keeps only in-frame clones here, not all; method: immunoSEQ multiplex PCR. V and J calls and clone size are copied from that table; D and trimming were computed from the DNA. The repertoire holds about 42,000 clones, with around 86% as singletons. Sequencing used peripheral blood. This receptor was taken from a human donor in a cohort sampled during active COVID-19. V and J are TRBV29-1 and TRBJ1-1; 8 bases match TRBD1. The chain's CDR3 is CSVLLTGGTEAFF. Here the CDR3 DNA reads TGCAGCGTTTTATTAACAGGGGGCACTGAAGCTTTCTTT.